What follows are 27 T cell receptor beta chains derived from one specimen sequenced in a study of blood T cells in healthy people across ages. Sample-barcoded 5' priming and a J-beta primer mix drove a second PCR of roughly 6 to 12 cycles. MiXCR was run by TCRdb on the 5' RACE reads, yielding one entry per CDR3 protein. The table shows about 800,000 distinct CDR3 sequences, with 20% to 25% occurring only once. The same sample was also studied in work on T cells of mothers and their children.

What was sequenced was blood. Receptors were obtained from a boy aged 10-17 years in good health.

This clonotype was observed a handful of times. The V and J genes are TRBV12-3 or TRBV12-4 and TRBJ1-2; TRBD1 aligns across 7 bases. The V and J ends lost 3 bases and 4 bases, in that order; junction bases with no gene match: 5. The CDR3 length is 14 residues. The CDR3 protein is CASSLGDRVYGYTF. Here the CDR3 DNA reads TGTGCCAGCAGTTTGGGAGACAGGGTCTATGGCTACACCTTC.

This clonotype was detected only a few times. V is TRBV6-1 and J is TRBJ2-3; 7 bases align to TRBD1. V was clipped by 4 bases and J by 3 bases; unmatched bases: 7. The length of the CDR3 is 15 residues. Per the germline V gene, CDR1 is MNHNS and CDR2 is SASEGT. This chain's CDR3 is CASSVSGQETDTQYF. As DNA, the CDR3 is TGTGCCAGCAGTGTAAGCGGACAGGAAACAGATACGCAGTATTTT.

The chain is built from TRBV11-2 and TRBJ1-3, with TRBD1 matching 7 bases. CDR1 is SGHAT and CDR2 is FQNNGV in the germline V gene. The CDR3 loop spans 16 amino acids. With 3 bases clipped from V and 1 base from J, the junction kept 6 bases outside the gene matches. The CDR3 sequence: CASSLEQGTSGNTIYF. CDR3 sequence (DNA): TGTGCCAGCAGCTTGGAACAGGGGACATCTGGAAACACCATATATTTT.

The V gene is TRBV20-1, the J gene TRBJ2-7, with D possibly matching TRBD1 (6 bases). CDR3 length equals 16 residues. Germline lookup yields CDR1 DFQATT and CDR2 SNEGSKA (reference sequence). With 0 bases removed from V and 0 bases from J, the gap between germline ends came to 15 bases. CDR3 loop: CSARDFLGQSSYEQYF. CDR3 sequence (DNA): TGCAGTGCTAGAGACTTTCTAGGACAGAGCTCCTACGAGCAGTACTTC.

CDR3 residues: CASISLGAGSDTQYF. CDR3 DNA sequence: TGTGCCAGCATCTCTTTGGGGGCAGGGTCGGATACGCAGTATTTT. The chain recombines TRBV6-2 or TRBV6-3 with TRBJ2-3; perhaps TRBD1 as D (6 bases). CDR1 is MNHEY and CDR2 is SVGEGT in the germline V gene. This CDR3 has 15 residues. V was trimmed by 7 bases and J by 6 bases, leaving 20 bases between them.

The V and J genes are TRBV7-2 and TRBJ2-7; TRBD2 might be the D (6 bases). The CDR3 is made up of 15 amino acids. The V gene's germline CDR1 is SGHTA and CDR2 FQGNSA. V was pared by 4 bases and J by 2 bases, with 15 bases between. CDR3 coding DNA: TGTGCCAGCAGCTCCCTCGCGGGGCCTGCCTACGAGCAGTACTTC. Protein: CASSSLAGPAYEQYF.

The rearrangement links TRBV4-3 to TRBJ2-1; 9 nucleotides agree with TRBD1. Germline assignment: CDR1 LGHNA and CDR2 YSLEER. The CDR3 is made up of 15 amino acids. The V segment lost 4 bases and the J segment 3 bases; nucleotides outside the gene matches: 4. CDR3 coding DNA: TGCGCCAGCAGCCGAGAGGACAGGGGCTACAATGAGCAGTTCTTC. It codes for CASSREDRGYNEQFF.

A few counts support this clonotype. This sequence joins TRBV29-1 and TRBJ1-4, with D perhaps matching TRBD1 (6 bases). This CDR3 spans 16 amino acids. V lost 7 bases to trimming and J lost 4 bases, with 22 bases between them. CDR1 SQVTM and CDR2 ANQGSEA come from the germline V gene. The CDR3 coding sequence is TGCAGCGCCACTCCCGGGTGGACAGCAAGTAATGAAAAACTGTTTTTT. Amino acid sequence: CSATPGWTASNEKLFF.

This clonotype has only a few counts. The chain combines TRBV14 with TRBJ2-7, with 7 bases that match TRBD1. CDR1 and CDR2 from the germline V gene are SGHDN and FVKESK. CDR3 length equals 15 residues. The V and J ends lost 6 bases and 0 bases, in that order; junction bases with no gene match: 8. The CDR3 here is CASSRPGQSSYEQYF. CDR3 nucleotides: TGTGCCAGCAGTCGACCGGGACAGAGCTCCTACGAGCAGTACTTC.

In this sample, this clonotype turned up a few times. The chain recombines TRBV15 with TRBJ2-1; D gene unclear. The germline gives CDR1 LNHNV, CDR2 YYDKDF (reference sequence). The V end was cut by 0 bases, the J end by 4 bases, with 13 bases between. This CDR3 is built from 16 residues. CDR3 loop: CATSRDRQLSYNEQFF. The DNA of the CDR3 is TGTGCCACCAGCAGAGATCGCCAGCTTTCTTACAATGAGCAGTTCTTC.

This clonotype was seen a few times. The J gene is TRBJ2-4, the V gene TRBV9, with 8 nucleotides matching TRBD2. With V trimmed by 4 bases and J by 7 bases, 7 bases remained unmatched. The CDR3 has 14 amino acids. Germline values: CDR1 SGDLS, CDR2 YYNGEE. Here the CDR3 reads CASSPTGGLNIQYF. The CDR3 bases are TGTGCCAGCAGCCCAACGGGGGGGCTCAACATTCAGTACTTC.

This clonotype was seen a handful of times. CDR3 DNA: TGTGCCAGCAGTTTAAGCGGTAGCGGGAGGGCCCAAAACATTCAGTACTTC. Amino acid sequence: CASSLSGSGRAQNIQYF. The chain employs TRBV27 and TRBJ2-4; TRBD2 matches at 11 bases. The ends lost 2 bases at V and 5 bases at J; junction bases unmatched: 8. The germline CDR1 and CDR2 sequences are MNHEY and SMNVEV (reference sequence). The CDR3 extends over 17 amino acids.

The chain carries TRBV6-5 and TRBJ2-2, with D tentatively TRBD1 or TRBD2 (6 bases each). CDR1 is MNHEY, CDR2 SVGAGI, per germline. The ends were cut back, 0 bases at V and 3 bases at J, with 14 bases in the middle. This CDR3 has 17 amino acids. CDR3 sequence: CASSYSPGAIDTGELFF. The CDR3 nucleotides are TGTGCCAGCAGTTACTCCCCGGGGGCCATTGACACCGGGGAGCTGTTTTTT.

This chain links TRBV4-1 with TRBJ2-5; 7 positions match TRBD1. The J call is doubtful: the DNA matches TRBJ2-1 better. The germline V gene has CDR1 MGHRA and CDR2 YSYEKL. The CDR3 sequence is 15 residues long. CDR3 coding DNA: TGCGCCAGCAGCCGTTTTTTGTACAGGGGCAATGAGCAGTTCTTC. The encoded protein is CASSRFLYRGNEQFF.

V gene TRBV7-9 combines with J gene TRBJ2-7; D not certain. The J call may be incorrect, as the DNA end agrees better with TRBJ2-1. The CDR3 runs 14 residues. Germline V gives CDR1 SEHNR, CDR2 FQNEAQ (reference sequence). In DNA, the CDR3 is TGTGCCAGCAGCTTATACTCGAGTTGGAATGAGCAGTTCTTC. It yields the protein CASSLYSSWNEQFF.

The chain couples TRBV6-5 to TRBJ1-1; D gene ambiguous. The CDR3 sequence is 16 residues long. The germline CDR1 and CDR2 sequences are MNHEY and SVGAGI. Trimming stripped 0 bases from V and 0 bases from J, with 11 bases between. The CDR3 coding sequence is TGTGCCAGCAGTTACTCGAAGGTCAGCCTGAACACTGAAGCTTTCTTT. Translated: CASSYSKVSLNTEAFF.

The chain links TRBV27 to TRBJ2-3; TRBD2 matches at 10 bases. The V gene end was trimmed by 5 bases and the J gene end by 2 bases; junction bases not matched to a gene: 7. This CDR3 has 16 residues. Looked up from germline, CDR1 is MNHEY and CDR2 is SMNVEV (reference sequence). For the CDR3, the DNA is TGTGCCAGCAGTGACCCTAGCGGGGGAGACACAGATACGCAGTATTTT. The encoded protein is CASSDPSGGDTDTQYF.

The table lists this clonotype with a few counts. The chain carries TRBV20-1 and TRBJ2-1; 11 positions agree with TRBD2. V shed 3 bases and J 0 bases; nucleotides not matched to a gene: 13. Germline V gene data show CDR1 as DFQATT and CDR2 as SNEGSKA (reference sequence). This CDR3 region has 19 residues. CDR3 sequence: CSARGTSGTIRSSYNEQFF. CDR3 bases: TGCAGTGCTAGGGGGACTAGCGGTACCATTAGGAGCTCCTACAATGAGCAGTTCTTC.

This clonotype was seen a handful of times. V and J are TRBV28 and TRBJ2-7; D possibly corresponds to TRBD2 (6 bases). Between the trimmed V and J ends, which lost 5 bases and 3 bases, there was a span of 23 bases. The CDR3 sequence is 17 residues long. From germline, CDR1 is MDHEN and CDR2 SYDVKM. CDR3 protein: CASSLYGGTGRSYEQYF. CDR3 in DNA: TGTGCCAGCAGTCTATATGGGGGGACCGGGAGAAGCTACGAGCAGTACTTC.

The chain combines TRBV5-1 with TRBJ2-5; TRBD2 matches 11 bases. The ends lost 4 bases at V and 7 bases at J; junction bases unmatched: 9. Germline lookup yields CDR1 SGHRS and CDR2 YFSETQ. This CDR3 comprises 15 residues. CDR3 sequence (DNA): TGCGCCAGCAGCGGAGGGACTAGCGGTGGTGGGACCCAGTACTTC. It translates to CASSGGTSGGGTQYF.

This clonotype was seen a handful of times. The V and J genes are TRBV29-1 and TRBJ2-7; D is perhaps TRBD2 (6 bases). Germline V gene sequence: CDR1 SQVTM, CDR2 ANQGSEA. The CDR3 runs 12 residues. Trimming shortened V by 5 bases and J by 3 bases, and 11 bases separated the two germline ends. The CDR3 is CSVRDLNYEQYF. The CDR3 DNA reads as TGCAGCGTTAGGGACTTAAACTACGAGCAGTACTTC.

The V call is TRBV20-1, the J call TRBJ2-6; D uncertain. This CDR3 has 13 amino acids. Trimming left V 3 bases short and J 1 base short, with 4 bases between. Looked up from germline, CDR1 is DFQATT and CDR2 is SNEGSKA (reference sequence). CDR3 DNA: TGCAGTGCTAGTCTTTCTGGGGCCAACGTCCTGACTTTC. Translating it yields CSASLSGANVLTF.

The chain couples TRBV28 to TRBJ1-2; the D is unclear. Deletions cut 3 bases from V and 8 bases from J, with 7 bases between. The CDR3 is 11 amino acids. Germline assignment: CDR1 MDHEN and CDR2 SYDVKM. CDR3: CASSFGSGYTF. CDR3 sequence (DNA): TGTGCCAGCAGTTTCGGGAGCGGCTACACCTTC.

CDR3 protein: CASLGAGNGYTF. In DNA form, the CDR3 reads TGTGCCAGCTTGGGGGCAGGGAATGGCTACACCTTC. V gene TRBV11-2 combines with J gene TRBJ1-2; D might be TRBD1 (6 bases). The CDR3 is 12 amino acids. CDR1 SGHAT and CDR2 FQNNGV come from the germline V gene. V dropped 8 bases and J dropped 6 bases, with 13 bases sitting between them.

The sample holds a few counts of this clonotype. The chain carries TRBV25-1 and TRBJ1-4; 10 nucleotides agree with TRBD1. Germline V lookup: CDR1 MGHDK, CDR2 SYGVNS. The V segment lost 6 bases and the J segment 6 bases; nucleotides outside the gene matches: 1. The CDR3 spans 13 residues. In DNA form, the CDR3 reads TGTGCCAGCAGGGGGACAGGGGATGAAAAACTGTTTTTT. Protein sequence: CASRGTGDEKLFF. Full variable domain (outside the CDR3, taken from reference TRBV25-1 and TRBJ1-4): EADIYQTPRYLVIGTGKKITLECSQTMGHDKMYWYQQDPGMELHLIHYSYGVNSTEKGDLSSESTVSRIRTEHFPLTLESARPSHTSQYLCASRGTGDEKLFFGSGTQLSVL.

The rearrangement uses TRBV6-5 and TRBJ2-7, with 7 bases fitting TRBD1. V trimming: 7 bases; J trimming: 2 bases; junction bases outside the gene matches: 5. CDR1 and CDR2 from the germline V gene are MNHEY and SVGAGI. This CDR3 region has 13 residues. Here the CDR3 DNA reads TGTGCCAGCACTCGAGGGGGCCCCTACGAGCAGTACTTC. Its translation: CASTRGGPYEQYF.

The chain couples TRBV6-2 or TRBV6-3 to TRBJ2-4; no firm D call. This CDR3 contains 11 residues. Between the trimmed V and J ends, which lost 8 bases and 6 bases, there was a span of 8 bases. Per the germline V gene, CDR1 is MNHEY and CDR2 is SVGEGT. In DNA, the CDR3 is TGTGCCAGCGAGGAAGGAAACATTCAGTACTTC. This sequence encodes CASEEGNIQYF.